The 13 T cell receptor beta chains below come from one sample, sequenced in a study of OX40 agonist ivuxolimab in advanced cancers. Library preparation employed the immunoSEQ multiplex PCR assay. Drawn from immuneACCESS, this table holds only the in-frame rearrangements with V and J called that TCRdb kept. Clones are partly lost; checked studies trace under half to an unresolved V gene and leave the rest unexplained. The sample yields around 70,000 clones; 65% to 90% were counted once. Jointly, the top ten make up roughly 0.5% of the sample. Sequences were derived from CD4+ or CD8+ T cells sorted from blood, sampled in a trial of the OX40 agonist ivuxolimab. Receptor source: an adult with an advanced solid tumor such as melanoma, head and neck, liver or kidney cancer.

The rearrangement links TRBV29-1 to TRBJ2-3, with 9 positions matching TRBD2. Germline V CDR1 and CDR2: SQVTM, ANQGSEA. The CDR3 runs to 14 residues. V gave up 3 bases and J gave up 4 bases; unmatched junction bases: 5. CDR3 loop: CSVDYSGSPDTQYF. The CDR3 DNA reads TGCAGCGTTGATTATAGCGGGAGCCCAGATACGCAGTATTTT.

This chain joins TRBV18 and TRBJ2-1; 12 positions agree with TRBD2. Trimming cost V 3 bases and J 7 bases; bases outside gene matches: 4. Germline CDR1 is KGHSH and CDR2 is LQKENI. This CDR3 comprises 15 residues. DNA for the CDR3: TGTGCCAGCTCACCCCTACTAGCGGGGGGAAATGAGCAGTTCTTC. Amino acids: CASSPLLAGGNEQFF.

The chain combines TRBV6-1 with TRBJ1-6; 9 nucleotides match TRBD1. V shed 7 bases, J shed 10 bases, and the junction held 8 bases outside the gene matches. The CDR3 extends over 14 amino acids. Germline-derived CDR1 and CDR2 are MNHNS and SASEGT. This chain's CDR3 is CASTQGAMESPLHF. The CDR3 nucleotides are TGTGCCAGCACACAGGGGGCTATGGAATCACCCCTCCACTTT.

The V gene is TRBV27, the J gene TRBJ1-1, with a possible D match to TRBD1 (6 bases). Trimming shortened V by 2 bases and J by 1 base, and 11 bases separated the two germline ends. Germline lookup yields CDR1 MNHEY and CDR2 SMNVEV (reference sequence). There are 15 residues in the CDR3. Here the CDR3 reads CASSLNREANTEAFF. The CDR3 region has the DNA TGTGCCAGCAGTTTAAACAGGGAGGCGAACACTGAAGCTTTCTTT.

The V gene is TRBV29-1, the J gene TRBJ1-2, with D perhaps TRBD1 (5 bases). The CDR3 runs to 15 residues. The germline V gene has CDR1 SQVTM and CDR2 ANQGSEA. Deletions cut 1 base from V and 7 bases from J, with 19 bases between. The CDR3 region has the DNA TGCAGCGTTGAAGGTGGGGCCGGAAAAGAGGGTGGCTACACCTTC. Amino acids: CSVEGGAGKEGGYTF.

This chain links TRBV5-1 with TRBJ2-7; TRBD1 aligns across 7 bases. V lost 2 bases to trimming and J lost 4 bases; unmatched junction nucleotides: 24. The germline gives CDR1 SGHRS, CDR2 YFSETQ. The length of the CDR3 is 20 residues. The CDR3 nucleotides read TGCGCCAGCAGCTTAGCCCCCCCCAGGGGGTCGGAAGGTCGCAAGTACGAGCAGTACTTC. This translates into CASSLAPPRGSEGRKYEQYF.

The V call is TRBV7-3, the J call TRBJ2-3; 8 bases line up with TRBD2. The ends lost 7 bases at V and 3 bases at J; junction bases unmatched: 6. Germline CDR1 SGHTA, CDR2 FQGTGA. CDR3 size: 14 residues. The CDR3 coding sequence is TGTGCCAGCACCCGGGGACTAGTTACAGATACGCAGTATTTT. Translation: CASTRGLVTDTQYF.

This clone has a single count. The chain is built from TRBV2 and TRBJ1-5; 9 bases fit TRBD1. V trimming: 6 bases; J trimming: 4 bases; junction bases outside the gene matches: 16. CDR3 length: 18 residues. In germline, CDR1 is SNHLY, CDR2 FYNNEI. CDR3 sequence reads: CASRTAKQGAAVNQPQHF. CDR3 DNA sequence: TGTGCCAGCAGGACCGCAAAACAGGGGGCGGCTGTTAATCAGCCCCAGCATTTT.

The chain combines TRBV28 with TRBJ1-2; D gene uncertain. Germline CDR1 and CDR2: MDHEN and SYDVKM. The CDR3 runs to 12 residues. The V end was cut by 10 bases, the J end by 1 base, with 10 bases between. This CDR3 reads CATTDGNYGYTF. The CDR3 coding sequence is TGTGCCACAACGGACGGTAACTATGGCTACACCTTC.

The CDR3 sequence is CASQGAADTQYF. The DNA of the CDR3 is TGTGCCAGCCAGGGGGCCGCAGATACGCAGTATTTT. The J gene is TRBJ2-3, the V gene TRBV25-1; 8 positions agree with TRBD1. V was pared by 8 bases and J by 4 bases, with 2 bases of the junction left unmatched. Germline V gene lookup returns CDR1 MGHDK and CDR2 SYGVNS. The CDR3 has 12 residues.

This clone was recorded a few times. This sequence joins TRBV5-4 and TRBJ2-3; 7 positions agree with TRBD2. This CDR3 spans 14 amino acids. J gave up 0 bases and V 2 bases, and 0 bases lay outside the gene matches. In germline, CDR1 is SGHNT, CDR2 YYREEE (reference sequence). Here the CDR3 reads CASSFSGSTDTQYF. In DNA, the CDR3 is TGTGCCAGCAGCTTTAGCGGGAGCACAGATACGCAGTATTTT.

The CDR3 DNA is TGCGCCAGCAGCTCGACAGTGGGCCTTGAAGCTTTCTTT. This sequence encodes CASSSTVGLEAFF. The chain recombines TRBV5-1 with TRBJ1-1; the D gene is possibly TRBD1 (5 bases). Germline V gene lookup returns CDR1 SGHRS and CDR2 YFSETQ. The V end was cut by 3 bases, the J end by 7 bases, with 13 bases between. The CDR3 extends over 13 amino acids.

J is TRBJ1-2 and V is TRBV19; 7 bases align to TRBD1. CDR3 size: 13 residues. The trim removed 3 bases at V and 4 bases at J, leaving 2 bases unmatched. From germline, CDR1 is LNHDA and CDR2 SQIVND (reference sequence). The CDR3 bases are TGTGCCAGTAGTATCGGGACAGCCTATGGCTACACCTTC. Translation: CASSIGTAYGYTF.